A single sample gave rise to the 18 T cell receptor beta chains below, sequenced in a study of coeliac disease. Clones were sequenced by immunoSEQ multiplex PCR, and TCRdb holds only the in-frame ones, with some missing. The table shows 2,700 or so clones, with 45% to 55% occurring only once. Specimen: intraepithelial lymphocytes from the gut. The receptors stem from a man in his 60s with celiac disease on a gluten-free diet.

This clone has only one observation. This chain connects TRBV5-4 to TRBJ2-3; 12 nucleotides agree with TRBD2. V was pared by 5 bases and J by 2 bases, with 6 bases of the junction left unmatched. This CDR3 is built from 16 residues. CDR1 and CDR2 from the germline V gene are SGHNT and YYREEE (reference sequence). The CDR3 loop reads CASSPLAGGDTDTQYF. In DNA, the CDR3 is TGTGCCAGCAGTCCCCTAGCGGGAGGGGACACAGATACGCAGTATTTT.

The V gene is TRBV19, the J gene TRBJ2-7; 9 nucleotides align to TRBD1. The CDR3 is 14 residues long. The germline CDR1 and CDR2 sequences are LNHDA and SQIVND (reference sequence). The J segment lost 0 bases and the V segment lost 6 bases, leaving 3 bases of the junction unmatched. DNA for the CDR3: TGTGCCAGTAGCCGGGACAGGGACTCCTACGAGCAGTACTTC. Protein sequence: CASSRDRDSYEQYF.

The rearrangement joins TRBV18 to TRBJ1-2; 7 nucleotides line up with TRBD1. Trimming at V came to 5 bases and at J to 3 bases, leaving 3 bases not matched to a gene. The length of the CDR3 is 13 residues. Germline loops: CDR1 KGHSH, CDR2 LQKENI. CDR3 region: CASSGGTDYGYTF. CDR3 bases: TGTGCCAGCTCAGGAGGGACAGACTATGGCTACACCTTC.

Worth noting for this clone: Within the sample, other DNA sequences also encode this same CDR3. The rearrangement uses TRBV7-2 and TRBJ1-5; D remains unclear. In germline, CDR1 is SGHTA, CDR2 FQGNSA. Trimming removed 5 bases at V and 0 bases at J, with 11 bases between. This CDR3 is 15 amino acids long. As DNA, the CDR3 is TGTGCCAGCAGCCCTGACTATTATAGCAATCAGCCCCAGCATTTT. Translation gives CASSPDYYSNQPQHF. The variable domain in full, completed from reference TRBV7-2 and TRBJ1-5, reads GAGVSQSPSNKVTEKGKDVELRCDPISGHTALYWYRQSLGQGLEFLIYFQGNSAPDKSGLPSDRFSAERTGGSVSTLTIQRTQQEDSAVYLCASSPDYYSNQPQHFGDGTRLSIL.

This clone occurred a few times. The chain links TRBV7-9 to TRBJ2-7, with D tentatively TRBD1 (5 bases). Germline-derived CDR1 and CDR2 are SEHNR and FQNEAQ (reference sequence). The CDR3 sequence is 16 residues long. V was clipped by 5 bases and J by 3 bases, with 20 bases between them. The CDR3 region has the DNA TGTGCCAGCAGCCCAGACAGCTGGCCCACTTACTACGAGCAGTACTTC. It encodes CASSPDSWPTYYEQYF.

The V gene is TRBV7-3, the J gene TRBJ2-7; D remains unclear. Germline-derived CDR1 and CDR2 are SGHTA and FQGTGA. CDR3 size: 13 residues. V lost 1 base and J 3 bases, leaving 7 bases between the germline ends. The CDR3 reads CASSLNGYYEQYF. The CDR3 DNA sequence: TGTGCCAGCAGCTTAAACGGGTACTACGAGCAGTACTTC. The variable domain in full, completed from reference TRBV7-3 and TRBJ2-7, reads GAGVSQTPSNKVTEKGKYVELRCDPISGHTALYWYRQSLGQGPEFLIYFQGTGAADDSGLPNDRFFAVRPEGSVSTLKIQRTERGDSAVYLCASSLNGYYEQYFGPGTRLTVT.

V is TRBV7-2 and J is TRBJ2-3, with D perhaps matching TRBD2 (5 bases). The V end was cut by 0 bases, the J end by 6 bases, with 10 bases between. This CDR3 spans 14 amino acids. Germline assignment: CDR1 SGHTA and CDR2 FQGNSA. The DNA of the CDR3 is TGTGCCAGCAGCTTAGCGGACGGGGAGGATACGCAGTATTTT. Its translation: CASSLADGEDTQYF.

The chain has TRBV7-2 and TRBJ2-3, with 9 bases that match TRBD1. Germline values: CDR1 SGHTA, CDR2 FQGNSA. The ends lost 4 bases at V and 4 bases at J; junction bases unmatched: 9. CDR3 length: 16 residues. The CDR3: CASSSRDRALADTQYF. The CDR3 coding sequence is TGTGCCAGCAGCTCCCGGGACAGGGCCCTCGCAGATACGCAGTATTTT.

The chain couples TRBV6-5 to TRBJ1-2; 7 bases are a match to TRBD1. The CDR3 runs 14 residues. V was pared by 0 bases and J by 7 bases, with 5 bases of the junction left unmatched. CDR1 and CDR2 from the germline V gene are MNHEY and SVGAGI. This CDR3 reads CASSYSGPGGGYTF. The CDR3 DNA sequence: TGTGCCAGCAGTTACTCCGGACCAGGGGGTGGCTACACCTTC.

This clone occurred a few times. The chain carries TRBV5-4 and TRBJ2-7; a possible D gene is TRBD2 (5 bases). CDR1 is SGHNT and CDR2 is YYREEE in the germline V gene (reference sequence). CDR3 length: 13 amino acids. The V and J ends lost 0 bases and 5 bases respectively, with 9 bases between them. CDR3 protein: CASSLARGNEQYF. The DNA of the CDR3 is TGTGCCAGCAGCTTGGCCAGAGGGAACGAGCAGTACTTC. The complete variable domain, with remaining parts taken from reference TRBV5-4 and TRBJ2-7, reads ETGVTQSPTHLIKTRGQQVTLRCSSQSGHNTVSWYQQALGQGPQFIFQYYREEENGRGNFPPRFSGLQFPNYSSELNVNALELDDSALYLCASSLARGNEQYFGPGTRLTVT.

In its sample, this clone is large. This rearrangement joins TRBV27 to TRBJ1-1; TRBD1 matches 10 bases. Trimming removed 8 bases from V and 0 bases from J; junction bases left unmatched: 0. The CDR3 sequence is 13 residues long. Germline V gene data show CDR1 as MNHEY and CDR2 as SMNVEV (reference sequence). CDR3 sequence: CASGTGVNTEAFF. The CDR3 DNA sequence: TGTGCCAGCGGGACAGGGGTGAACACTGAAGCTTTCTTT.

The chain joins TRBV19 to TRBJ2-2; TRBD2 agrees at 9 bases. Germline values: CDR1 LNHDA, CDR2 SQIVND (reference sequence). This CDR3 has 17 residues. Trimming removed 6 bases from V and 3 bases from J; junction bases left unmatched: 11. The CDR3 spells CASSSPFSGRDTGELFF. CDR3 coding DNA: TGTGCCAGTAGCTCCCCTTTTAGCGGGAGAGACACCGGGGAGCTGTTTTTT.

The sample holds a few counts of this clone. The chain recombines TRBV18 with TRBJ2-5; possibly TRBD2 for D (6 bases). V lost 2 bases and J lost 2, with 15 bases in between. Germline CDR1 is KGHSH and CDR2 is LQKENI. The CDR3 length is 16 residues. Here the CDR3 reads CASSPSGGDMQETQYF. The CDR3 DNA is TGTGCCAGCTCACCAAGCGGCGGGGATATGCAAGAGACCCAGTACTTC.

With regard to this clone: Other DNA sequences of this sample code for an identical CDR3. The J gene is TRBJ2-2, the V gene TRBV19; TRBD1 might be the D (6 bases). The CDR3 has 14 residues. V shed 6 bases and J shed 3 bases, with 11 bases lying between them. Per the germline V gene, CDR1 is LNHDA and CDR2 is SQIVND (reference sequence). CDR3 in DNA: TGTGCCAGTAGAAAGGACAGAGACACCGGGGAGCTGTTTTTT. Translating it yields CASRKDRDTGELFF.

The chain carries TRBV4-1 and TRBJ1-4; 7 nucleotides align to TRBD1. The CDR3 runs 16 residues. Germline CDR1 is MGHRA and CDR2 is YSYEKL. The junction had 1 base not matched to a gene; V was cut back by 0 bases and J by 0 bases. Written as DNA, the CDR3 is TGCGCCAGCAGCCAAGATCAGGGGGCAACTAATGAAAAACTGTTTTTT. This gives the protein CASSQDQGATNEKLFF.

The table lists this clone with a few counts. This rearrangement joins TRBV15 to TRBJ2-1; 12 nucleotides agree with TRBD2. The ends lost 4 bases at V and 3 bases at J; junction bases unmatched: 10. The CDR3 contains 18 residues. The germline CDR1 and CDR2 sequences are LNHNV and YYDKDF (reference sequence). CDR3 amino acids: CATSKPGLAGPSYNEQFF. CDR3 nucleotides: TGTGCCACCAGCAAACCAGGACTAGCGGGACCTAGCTACAATGAGCAGTTCTTC.

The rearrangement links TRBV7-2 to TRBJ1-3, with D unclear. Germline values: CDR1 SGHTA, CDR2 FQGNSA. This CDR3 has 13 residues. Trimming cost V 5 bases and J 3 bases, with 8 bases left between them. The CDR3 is CASSPIGGNTIYF. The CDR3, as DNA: TGTGCCAGCAGCCCTATCGGTGGAAACACCATATATTTT.

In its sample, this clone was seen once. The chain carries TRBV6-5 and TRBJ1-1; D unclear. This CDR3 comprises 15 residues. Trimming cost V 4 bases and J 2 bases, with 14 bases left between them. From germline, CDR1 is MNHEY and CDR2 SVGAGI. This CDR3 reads CASSSASTVNTEAFF. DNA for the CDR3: TGTGCCAGCAGTTCCGCGAGCACGGTAAACACTGAAGCTTTCTTT.